This T cell receptor beta chain stems from a study of identical twins. This clonotype turned up a few times. A universal primer binding site was introduced by template switching. The final cDNA contained unique molecular identifiers. TCRdb called the 5' RACE reads again in MiXCR, with one record for every CDR3 protein. The sample shows under 800,000 distinct CDR3 sequences, over 20% of them seen only once. Trimming left V 1 base short and J 1 base short, with 6 bases between. The CDR3 covers 13 residues. From germline, CDR1 is DFQATT and CDR2 SNEGSKA (reference sequence). These data also formed part of another study, on T cells expressing NK-cell markers. That paper notes: Obtained from sorted CD3+CD56+NKG2C+, CD3+CD56+NKG2C- and CD3+CD56-NKG2C+ T cells were the TCR beta repertoires. The study found dominant NKG2C+ clonotypes at about 1.0-7.5% of CD8+ T cells in about six donors. Clones of NKG2C+ T cells that had expanded were of unclear HCMV specificity.

The genes are TRBV20-1 and TRBJ2-3; no clear D. The sequence derives from a woman younger than 30 in good health. Sequencing was done on a sample of PBMCs. The CDR3 loop is CSARGVRTDTQYF. The CDR3, as DNA: TGCAGTGCTAGAGGGGTTCGCACAGATACGCAGTATTTT.